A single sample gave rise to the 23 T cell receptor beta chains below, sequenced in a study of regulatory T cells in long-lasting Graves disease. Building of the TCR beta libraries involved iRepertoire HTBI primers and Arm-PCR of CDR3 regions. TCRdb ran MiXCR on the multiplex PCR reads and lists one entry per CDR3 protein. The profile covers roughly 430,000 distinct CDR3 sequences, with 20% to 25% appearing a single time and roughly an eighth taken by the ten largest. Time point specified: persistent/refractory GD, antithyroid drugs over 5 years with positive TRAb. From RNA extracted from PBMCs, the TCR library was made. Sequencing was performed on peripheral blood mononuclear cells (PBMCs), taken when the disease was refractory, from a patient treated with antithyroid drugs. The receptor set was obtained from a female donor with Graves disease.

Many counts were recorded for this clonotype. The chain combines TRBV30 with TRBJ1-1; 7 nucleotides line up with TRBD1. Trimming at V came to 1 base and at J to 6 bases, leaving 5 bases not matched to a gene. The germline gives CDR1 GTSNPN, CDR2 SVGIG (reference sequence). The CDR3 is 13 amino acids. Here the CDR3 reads CAWSDGTEAEAFF. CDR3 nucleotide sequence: TGTGCCTGGAGTGACGGGACAGAGGCTGAAGCTTTCTTT. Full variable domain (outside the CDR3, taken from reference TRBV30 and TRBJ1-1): SQTIHQWPATLVQPVGSPLSLECTVEGTSNPNLYWYRQAAGRGLQLLFYSVGIGQISSEVPQNLSASRPQDRQFILSSKKLLLSDSGFYLCAWSDGTEAEAFFGQGTRLTVV.

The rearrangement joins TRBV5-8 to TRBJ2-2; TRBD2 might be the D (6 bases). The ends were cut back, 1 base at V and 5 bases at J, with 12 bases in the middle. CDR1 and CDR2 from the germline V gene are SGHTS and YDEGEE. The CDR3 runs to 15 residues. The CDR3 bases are TGTGCCAGCAGCTTGAGGACTACCTCAACCGGGGAGCTGTTTTTT. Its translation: CASSLRTTSTGELFF.

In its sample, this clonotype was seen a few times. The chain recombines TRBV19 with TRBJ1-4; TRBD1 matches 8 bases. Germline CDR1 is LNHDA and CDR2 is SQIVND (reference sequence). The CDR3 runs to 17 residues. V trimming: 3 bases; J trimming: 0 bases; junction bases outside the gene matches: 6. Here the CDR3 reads CASSMGTGAATNEKLFF. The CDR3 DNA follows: TGTGCCAGTAGTATGGGGACAGGAGCTGCAACTAATGAAAAACTGTTTTTT.

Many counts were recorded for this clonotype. DNA of the CDR3: TGTGCCAGCAGAAGGGCGGGAGCCGGGGAGCTGTTTTTT. Its translation: CASRRAGAGELFF. This chain uses TRBV6-1 with TRBJ2-2; 7 nucleotides line up with TRBD2. This CDR3 region has 13 residues. Germline V gene data show CDR1 as MNHNS and CDR2 as SASEGT. V lost 6 bases to trimming and J lost 6 bases; unmatched junction nucleotides: 4.

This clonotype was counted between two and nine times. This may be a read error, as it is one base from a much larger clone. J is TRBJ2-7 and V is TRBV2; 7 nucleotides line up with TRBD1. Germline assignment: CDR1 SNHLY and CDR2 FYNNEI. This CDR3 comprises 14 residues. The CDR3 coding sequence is TGTGCCAGCAGCAAAGAGGACAGGACCTACGGGCAGTACTTC. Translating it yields CASSKEDRTYGQYF.

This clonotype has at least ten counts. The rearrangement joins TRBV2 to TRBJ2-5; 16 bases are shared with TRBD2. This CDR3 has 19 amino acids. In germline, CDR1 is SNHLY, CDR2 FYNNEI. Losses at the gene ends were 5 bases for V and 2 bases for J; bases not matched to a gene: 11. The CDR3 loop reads CASSSMPGLAGGRQETQYF. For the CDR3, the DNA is TGTGCCAGCAGTTCAATGCCGGGACTAGCGGGAGGGAGGCAAGAGACCCAGTACTTC. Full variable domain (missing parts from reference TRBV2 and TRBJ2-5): EPEVTQTPSHQVTQMGQEVILRCVPISNHLYFYWYRQILGQKVEFLVSFYNNEISEKSEIFDDQFSVERPDGSNFTLKIRSTKLEDSAMYFCASSSMPGLAGGRQETQYFGPGTRLLVL.

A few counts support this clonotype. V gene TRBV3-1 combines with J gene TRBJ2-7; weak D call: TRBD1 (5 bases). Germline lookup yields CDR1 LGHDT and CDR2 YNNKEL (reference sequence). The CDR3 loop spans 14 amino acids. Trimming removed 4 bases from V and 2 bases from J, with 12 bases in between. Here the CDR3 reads CASSLPGIAYEQYF. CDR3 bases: TGTGCCAGCAGCCTCCCAGGGATAGCCTACGAGCAGTACTTC.

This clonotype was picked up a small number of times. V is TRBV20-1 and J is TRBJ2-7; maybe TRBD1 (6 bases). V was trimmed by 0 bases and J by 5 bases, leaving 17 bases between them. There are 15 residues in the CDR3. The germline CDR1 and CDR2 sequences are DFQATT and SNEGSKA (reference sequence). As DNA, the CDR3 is TGCAGTGCTAGAGACACAGGGTTGGTTACGCACGAGCAGTACTTC. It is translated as CSARDTGLVTHEQYF.

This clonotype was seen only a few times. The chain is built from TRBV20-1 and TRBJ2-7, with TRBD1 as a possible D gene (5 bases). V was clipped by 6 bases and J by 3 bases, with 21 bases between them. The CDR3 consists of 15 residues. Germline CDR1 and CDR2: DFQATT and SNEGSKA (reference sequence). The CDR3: CSADDRGTLGYEQYF. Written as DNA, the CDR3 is TGCAGTGCGGACGACAGAGGCACGCTAGGCTACGAGCAGTACTTC.

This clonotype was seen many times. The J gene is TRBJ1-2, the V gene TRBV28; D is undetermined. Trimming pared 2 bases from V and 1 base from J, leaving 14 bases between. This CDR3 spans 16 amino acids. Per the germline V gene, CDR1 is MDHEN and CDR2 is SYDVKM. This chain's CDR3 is CASSLPPEGHNYGYTF. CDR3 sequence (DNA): TGTGCCAGCAGTTTACCCCCGGAAGGGCATAACTATGGCTACACCTTC.

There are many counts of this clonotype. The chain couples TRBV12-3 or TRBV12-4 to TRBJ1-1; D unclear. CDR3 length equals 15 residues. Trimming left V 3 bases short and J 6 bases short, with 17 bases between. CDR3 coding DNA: TGTGCCAGCAGTTTTAATCTGCGGCAGGATCCTGAAGCTTTCTTT. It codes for CASSFNLRQDPEAFF.

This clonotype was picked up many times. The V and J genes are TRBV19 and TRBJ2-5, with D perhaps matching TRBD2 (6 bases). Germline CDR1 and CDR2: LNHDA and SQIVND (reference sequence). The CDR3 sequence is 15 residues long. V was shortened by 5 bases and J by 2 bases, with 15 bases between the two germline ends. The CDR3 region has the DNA TGTGCCAGTAGTGGAGGGGACGGTATACAAGAGACCCAGTACTTC. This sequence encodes CASSGGDGIQETQYF.

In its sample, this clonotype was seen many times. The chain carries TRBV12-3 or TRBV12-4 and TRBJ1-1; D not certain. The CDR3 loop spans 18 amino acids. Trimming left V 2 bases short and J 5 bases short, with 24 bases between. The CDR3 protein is CASSLNGPGAVYETEAFF. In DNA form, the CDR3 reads TGTGCCAGCAGTTTAAATGGACCGGGAGCAGTCTACGAAACTGAAGCTTTCTTT.

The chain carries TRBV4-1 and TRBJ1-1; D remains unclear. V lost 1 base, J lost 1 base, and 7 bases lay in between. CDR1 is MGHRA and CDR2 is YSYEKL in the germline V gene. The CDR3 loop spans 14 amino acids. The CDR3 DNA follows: TGCGCCAGCAGCCAAGCGTTGGGGAACACTGAAGCTTTCTTT. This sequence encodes CASSQALGNTEAFF.

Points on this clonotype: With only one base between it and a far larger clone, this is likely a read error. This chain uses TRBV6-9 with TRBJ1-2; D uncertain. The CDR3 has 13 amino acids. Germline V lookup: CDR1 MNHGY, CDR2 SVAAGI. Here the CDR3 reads CTSTTNPYYGYTF. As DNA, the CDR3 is TGTACCAGCACCACGAACCCATACTATGGCTACACCTTC.

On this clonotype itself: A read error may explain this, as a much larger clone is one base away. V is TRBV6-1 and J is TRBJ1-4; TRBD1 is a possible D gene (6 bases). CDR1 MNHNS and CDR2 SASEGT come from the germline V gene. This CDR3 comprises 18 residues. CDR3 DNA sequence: TGTGCCAGCAGCCACTGGGTTGGATCGGGGACAACTAATGGAAAACTGTTTTTT. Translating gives CASSHWVGSGTTNGKLFF.

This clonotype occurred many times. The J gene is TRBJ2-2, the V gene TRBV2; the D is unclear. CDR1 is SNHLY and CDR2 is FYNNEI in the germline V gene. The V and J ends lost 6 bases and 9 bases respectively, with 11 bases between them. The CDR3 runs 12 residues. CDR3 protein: CASRDERRELFF. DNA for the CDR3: TGTGCCAGCAGGGATGAACGCAGGGAGCTGTTTTTT.

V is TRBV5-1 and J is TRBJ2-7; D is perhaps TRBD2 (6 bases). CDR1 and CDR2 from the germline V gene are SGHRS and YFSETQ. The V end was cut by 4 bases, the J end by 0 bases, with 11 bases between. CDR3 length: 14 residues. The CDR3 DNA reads TGCGCCAGCAGCCTGGGGGACTTCTCCTACGAGCAGTACTTC. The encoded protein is CASSLGDFSYEQYF.

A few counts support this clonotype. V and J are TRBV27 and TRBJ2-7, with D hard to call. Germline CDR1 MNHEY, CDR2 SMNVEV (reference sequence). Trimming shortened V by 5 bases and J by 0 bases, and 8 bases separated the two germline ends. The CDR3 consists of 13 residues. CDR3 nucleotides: TGTGCCAGCAGTCGCCCCGGCTCCTACGAGCAGTACTTC. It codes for CASSRPGSYEQYF.

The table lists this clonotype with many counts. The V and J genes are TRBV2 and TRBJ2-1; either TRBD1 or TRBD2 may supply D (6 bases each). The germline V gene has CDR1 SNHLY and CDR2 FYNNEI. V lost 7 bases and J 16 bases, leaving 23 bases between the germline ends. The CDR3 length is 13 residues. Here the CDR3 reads CASIEQFRGLGFF. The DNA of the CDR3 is TGTGCCAGCATCGAACAGTTCCGGGGGCTAGGATTCTTC.

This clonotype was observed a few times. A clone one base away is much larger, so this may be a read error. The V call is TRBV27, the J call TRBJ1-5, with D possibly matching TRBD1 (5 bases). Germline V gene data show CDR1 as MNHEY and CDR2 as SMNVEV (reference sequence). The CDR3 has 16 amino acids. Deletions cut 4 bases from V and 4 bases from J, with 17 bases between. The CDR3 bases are TGTGCCAGCAGTTATGATTTGGCTGGGGGAAATCAGCCCCAGCATTTT. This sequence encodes CASSYDLAGGNQPQHF.

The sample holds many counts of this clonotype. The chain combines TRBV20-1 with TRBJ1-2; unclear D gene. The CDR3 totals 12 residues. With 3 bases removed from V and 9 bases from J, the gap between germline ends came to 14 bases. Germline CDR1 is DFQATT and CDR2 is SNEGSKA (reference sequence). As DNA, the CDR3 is TGCAGTGCTAGCCCCCAACCCCATAGCTACACCTTC. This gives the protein CSASPQPHSYTF.

CDR3 region: CASSRSSLAGGGNEQFF. As DNA, the CDR3 is TGTGCCAGCAGCAGGAGTTCCCTAGCGGGTGGGGGCAATGAGCAGTTCTTC. The genes are TRBV12-3 or TRBV12-4 and TRBJ2-1; 8 bases are shared with TRBD2. The CDR3 loop spans 17 amino acids. With 6 bases clipped from V and 6 bases from J, the junction kept 16 bases outside the gene matches.